This T cell receptor (beta chain) was sequenced during a study of cytomegalovirus exposure and HLA in healthy donors. Findings and caveats of the study: TCR beta chains numbering some 150 were designated cytomegalovirus-associated. Clusters of TCRs from the first cohort tended to co-occur in the approximately 130 validation repertoires (as a later analysis found).

TCRdb keeps only in-frame clones here, not all; method: immunoSEQ multiplex PCR. The sample consists of just over 65,000 clones, approximately 97% of them appearing once. Trimming took 1 base from V and 4 from J, leaving 7 bases between them. The CDR3 extends over 13 amino acids. The germline V gene encodes CDR1 LGHNT and CDR2 FRNRAP. About this clone: Its specificity is not known.

The donors belonged to the roughly 130-subject validation cohort, separate from the roughly 720-subject first cohort. This sequence joins TRBV12-5 and TRBJ2-5, with a weak D call TRBD1 (6 bases). The origin of this receptor is a young woman in good health and CMV-seropositive. The sample comprised PBMCs. The CDR3 loop is CASGLAGAETQYF. The CDR3 DNA reads TGTGCTAGTGGTTTGGCAGGGGCAGAGACCCAGTACTTC.